The 24 T cell receptor beta chains below were found in one sample sequenced in a study of shared clonotypes between healthy human individuals. TCRdb keeps only in-frame clones here, not all; method: immunoSEQ multiplex PCR. The sample has approximately 2,000,000 clones, about 94% seen once. Naive CD8 cells, CD45RO-negative and positively selected for CCR7, excluded terminally differentiated effector memory CD45RA+ cells. The sample taken for sequencing was naive CD8+ T cells from PBMCs. These receptors came from a man aged 18 to 35 in good health. Some clones in this sample may be carry-over from other donors' samples.

The chain combines TRBV4-1 with TRBJ1-2; D remains ambiguous. Germline values: CDR1 MGHRA, CDR2 YSYEKL. The ends were cut back, 0 bases at V and 8 bases at J, with 19 bases in the middle. This CDR3 spans 16 amino acids. Here the CDR3 DNA reads TGCGCCAGCAGCCAAGATGTTGCAGGCTACATCAGCGGCTACACCTTC. Its translation is CASSQDVAGYISGYTF.

The chain is built from TRBV7-9 and TRBJ1-1, with a tentative D call TRBD1 (6 bases). Trimming removed 7 bases at V and 12 bases at J, with 15 bases between. CDR3 size: 11 residues. In germline, CDR1 is SEHNR, CDR2 FQNEAQ (reference sequence). CDR3 protein: CASTKGGVPFF. CDR3 nucleotides: TGTGCCAGCACAAAAGGGGGGGTCCCTTTCTTT.

The V gene is TRBV28, the J gene TRBJ2-5; TRBD2 is a possible D gene (6 bases). Germline V gene data show CDR1 as MDHEN and CDR2 as SYDVKM. The V gene lost 1 base and the J gene lost 8 bases, with 17 bases spanning the gap. The CDR3 is made up of 15 amino acids. In nucleotides, the CDR3 is TGTGCCAGCAGTTTATCGACCGGGACTCCGAATACCCAGTACTTC. Residues: CASSLSTGTPNTQYF.

This clone appeared once. This chain connects TRBV5-1 to TRBJ2-5; 10 bases align to TRBD2. The CDR3 has 20 residues. From germline, CDR1 is SGHRS and CDR2 YFSETQ. Germline trimming cut 0 bases from V and 4 bases from J; bases unmatched to any gene: 18. Written as DNA, the CDR3 is TGCGCCAGCAGCTTGGTAGCCGGGACGGACCTTAGCGGGAGGTCAGAGACCCAGTACTTC. Translated, it gives CASSLVAGTDLSGRSETQYF.

The rearrangement uses TRBV7-6 and TRBJ2-7; 8 bases are a match to TRBD1. Unmatched junction bases numbered 11, after V lost 1 base and J lost 3 bases. The CDR3 extends over 17 amino acids. Per germline, CDR1 SGHVS and CDR2 FNYEAQ. CDR3 nucleotide sequence: TGTGCCAGCAGCTTAGAACGGCAGGGGGCGGGTATCTACGAGCAGTACTTC. Translating it yields CASSLERQGAGIYEQYF.

The CDR3 nucleotides are TGCGCCAGCAGCCAAGTAGCGGGAGTCAATGAGCAGTTCTTC. Its translation is CASSQVAGVNEQFF. The chain has TRBV4-1 and TRBJ2-1, with 9 bases that match TRBD2. Trimming at V came to 1 base and at J to 6 bases, leaving 1 base not matched to a gene. The germline V gene encodes CDR1 MGHRA and CDR2 YSYEKL. This CDR3 is 14 amino acids long.

The V gene is TRBV4-2, the J gene TRBJ2-7, with D perhaps TRBD1 (6 bases). The V gene lost 0 bases and the J gene lost 2 bases, with 11 bases spanning the gap. Germline V CDR1 and CDR2: LGHNA, YNFKEQ. The CDR3 has 15 residues. The CDR3 reads CASSQEEYRAYEQYF. The CDR3 DNA is TGTGCCAGCAGCCAAGAAGAGTACAGGGCCTACGAGCAGTACTTC.

The chain employs TRBV18 and TRBJ2-1; maybe TRBD1 (5 bases). Trimming took 0 bases from V and 1 from J, leaving 10 bases between them. The CDR3 is 16 amino acids. CDR1 is KGHSH and CDR2 is LQKENI in the germline V gene. The chain's CDR3 is CASSPPVQGSYNEQFF. CDR3 nucleotides: TGTGCCAGCTCACCACCGGTGCAGGGTTCCTACAATGAGCAGTTCTTC.

The V gene is TRBV10-3, the J gene TRBJ2-5; 10 bases are a match to TRBD2. This CDR3 is 16 amino acids long. The trim removed 2 bases at V and 4 bases at J, leaving 7 bases unmatched. CDR1 ENHRY and CDR2 SYGVKD come from the germline V gene. The CDR3 loop reads CAISEPSGSEGETQYF. The DNA of the CDR3 is TGTGCCATCAGTGAGCCTAGCGGGAGTGAGGGAGAGACCCAGTACTTC.

This chain links TRBV25-1 with TRBJ2-1; weak D call: TRBD2 (6 bases). The CDR3 spans 12 residues. V shed 6 bases and J shed 5 bases, with 8 bases lying between them. The germline gives CDR1 MGHDK, CDR2 SYGVNS. CDR3 nucleotide sequence: TGTGCCAGCAGGACTAGTAACAATGAGCAGTTCTTC. This translates into CASRTSNNEQFF.

The chain has TRBV27 and TRBJ1-4; D might be TRBD1 (5 bases). V gave up 5 bases and J gave up 7 bases, with 14 bases separating them. Germline V gene sequence: CDR1 MNHEY, CDR2 SMNVEV (reference sequence). This CDR3 region has 14 residues. CDR3: CASSEYRDAEKLFF. The CDR3 DNA reads TGTGCCAGCAGTGAGTACCGGGACGCTGAAAAACTGTTTTTT. Filled out from reference TRBV27 and TRBJ1-4, the complete variable domain reads EAQVTQNPRYLITVTGKKLTVTCSQNMNHEYMSWYRQDPGLGLRQIYYSMNVEVTDKGDVPEGYKVSRKEKRNFPLILESPSPNQTSLYFCASSEYRDAEKLFFGSGTQLSVL.

V and J are TRBV27 and TRBJ2-3, with TRBD2 identical over 7 bases. Germline trimming cut 0 bases from V and 0 bases from J; bases unmatched to any gene: 12. The CDR3 runs to 19 residues. Looked up from germline, CDR1 is MNHEY and CDR2 is SMNVEV (reference sequence). The CDR3 DNA reads as TGTGCCAGCAGTTTATCTATGATACTCAGCGGGGTTAGCACAGATACGCAGTATTTT. It translates to CASSLSMILSGVSTDTQYF.

The rearrangement uses TRBV28 and TRBJ1-5, with TRBD1 matching 7 bases. The CDR3 runs to 15 residues. V gave up 6 bases and J gave up 6 bases; unmatched junction bases: 11. CDR1 is MDHEN, CDR2 SYDVKM, per germline. The CDR3 DNA follows: TGTGCCAGCAGACCTACAGGGGTCCGGAGTCAGCCCCAGCATTTT. Translated: CASRPTGVRSQPQHF.

This sequence joins TRBV11-2 and TRBJ2-7; D tentatively fits TRBD1 or TRBD2 (6 bases each). The V gene's germline CDR1 is SGHAT and CDR2 FQNNGV. Trimming removed 7 bases from V and 5 bases from J, with 18 bases in between. This CDR3 has 14 residues. This chain's CDR3 is CASTHRGGQDEQYF. In DNA, the CDR3 is TGTGCCAGCACCCATCGAGGGGGGCAGGACGAGCAGTACTTC.

A word on this clone: A read error may account for a junction end that differs from germline. This rearrangement joins TRBV25-1 to TRBJ2-2; no clear D. The germline gives CDR1 MGHDK, CDR2 SYGVNS. CDR3 length: 15 amino acids. This chain's CDR3 is CASSESVKSTGELFF. The DNA of the CDR3 is TGTGCCAGCAGCGAATCGGTAAAGTCGACCGGGGAGCTGTTTTTT. The full variable domain, its missing parts supplied by reference TRBV25-1 and TRBJ2-2, is EADIYQTPRYLVIGTGKKITLECSQTMGHDKMYWYQQDPGMELHLIHYSYGVNSTEKGDLSSESTVSRIRTEHFPLTLESARPSHTSQYLCASSESVKSTGELFFGEGSRLTVL.

V gene TRBV28 combines with J gene TRBJ2-7; 11 positions agree with TRBD2. Trimming cost V 3 bases and J 1 base; bases outside gene matches: 5. CDR3 length: 16 amino acids. Germline V lookup: CDR1 MDHEN, CDR2 SYDVKM. CDR3 in amino acids: CASSFRLAGPSYEQYF. CDR3 bases: TGTGCCAGCAGTTTTCGACTAGCGGGACCTTCCTACGAGCAGTACTTC.

The J gene is TRBJ2-6, the V gene TRBV7-9; no clear D gene. Germline CDR1 reads SEHNR; CDR2 reads FQNEAQ (reference sequence). The CDR3 runs to 12 residues. Trimming cost V 11 bases and J 2 bases, with 7 bases left between them. The CDR3 sequence is CAAIPGANVLTF. The CDR3 region has the DNA TGTGCCGCGATTCCTGGGGCCAACGTCCTGACTTTC.

The chain links TRBV13 to TRBJ2-7, with 9 positions matching TRBD2. J lost 4 bases, V lost 4 bases, and 5 bases had no gene match. The CDR3 runs to 14 residues. The germline CDR1 and CDR2 sequences are PRHDT and FYEKMQ (reference sequence). The CDR3 here is CASSWGLAHYEQYF. The CDR3 coding sequence is TGTGCCAGCAGCTGGGGACTAGCCCATTACGAGCAGTACTTC.

The chain combines TRBV7-9 with TRBJ2-1; 9 bases fit TRBD2. The trim removed 1 base at V and 8 bases at J, leaving 15 bases unmatched. This CDR3 contains 18 residues. Per germline, CDR1 SEHNR and CDR2 FQNEAQ (reference sequence). The DNA for the CDR3 is TGTGCCAGCAGCTTAGTGGGGGGTGCTAGCGGGGTGCCCCATGAGCAGTTCTTC. This encodes CASSLVGGASGVPHEQFF.

The V gene is TRBV4-1, the J gene TRBJ2-1; 8 nucleotides align to TRBD2. The CDR3 length is 16 residues. Trimming at V came to 3 bases and at J to 7 bases, leaving 11 bases not matched to a gene. The germline V gene has CDR1 MGHRA and CDR2 YSYEKL. CDR3 coding DNA: TGCGCCAGCAGCCAGAGGTCCGGGAGGGCATTTAATGAGCAGTTCTTC. This gives the protein CASSQRSGRAFNEQFF.

This rearrangement joins TRBV28 to TRBJ2-1; D is possibly TRBD2 (6 bases). This CDR3 has 19 amino acids. Trimming stripped 6 bases from V and 0 bases from J, with 24 bases between. The germline gives CDR1 MDHEN, CDR2 SYDVKM. The CDR3 coding sequence is TGTGCCAGCAGCTCTCCGGGACTCCAGACCGAAAGCTCCTACAATGAGCAGTTCTTC. The encoded protein is CASSSPGLQTESSYNEQFF.

In this sample, this clone turned up once. This chain joins TRBV5-4 and TRBJ1-2, with D possibly matching TRBD1 (6 bases). Germline-derived CDR1 and CDR2 are SGHNT and YYREEE (reference sequence). The CDR3 spans 13 residues. Trimming stripped 4 bases from V and 5 bases from J, with 12 bases between. The CDR3 sequence is CASSPGQSYGYTF. CDR3 DNA: TGTGCCAGCAGCCCCGGACAGAGTTATGGCTACACCTTC.

V gene TRBV6-1 combines with J gene TRBJ2-7, with 7 nucleotides matching TRBD2. Germline CDR1 reads MNHNS; CDR2 reads SASEGT. CDR3 length: 16 amino acids. V trimming: 3 bases; J trimming: 0 bases; junction bases outside the gene matches: 8. In DNA form, the CDR3 reads TGTGCCAGCAGTGACGGGAGGACGCTTAGCTCCTACGAGCAGTACTTC. Translation: CASSDGRTLSSYEQYF.

This clone was seen a single time. V and J are TRBV28 and TRBJ2-1, with 7 bases aligning to TRBD2. This CDR3 region has 13 residues. With 3 bases clipped from V and 16 bases from J, the junction kept 12 bases outside the gene matches. Germline V gene data show CDR1 as MDHEN and CDR2 as SYDVKM. The CDR3 is CASSFIAGGPLFF. DNA for the CDR3: TGTGCCAGCAGTTTCATAGCGGGCGGGCCCTTATTCTTC.